This TCR beta chain was captured in a study of cytomegalovirus exposure and HLA in healthy donors. A word on this clone: Its specificity is unknown.

PCR involved 60 Vbeta and 13 Jbeta primers. TCRdb's table, derived via immunoSEQ multiplex PCR, lists solely in-frame clones and lacks some. This repertoire includes about 130,000 clones. The CDR3 loop spans 15 amino acids. Germline V gene sequence: CDR1 KGHSH, CDR2 LQKENI. The trim removed 2 bases at V and 5 bases at J, leaving 6 bases unmatched. Overall study findings and caveats: Per published reports, the classifier diagnosed cytomegalovirus status with high specificity and sensitivity. Sequencing likely produced, as an artifact, a cluster of highly shared sequence variants.

Sequenced material: PBMCs. The chain uses TRBV18 and TRBJ2-4; TRBD1 matches 7 bases. The receptor's source is a young man in good health and CMV-seronegative. CDR3 amino acids: CASSPSGQPENIQYF. The CDR3 DNA sequence: TGTGCCAGCTCACCATCGGGACAGCCCGAAAACATTCAGTACTTC.